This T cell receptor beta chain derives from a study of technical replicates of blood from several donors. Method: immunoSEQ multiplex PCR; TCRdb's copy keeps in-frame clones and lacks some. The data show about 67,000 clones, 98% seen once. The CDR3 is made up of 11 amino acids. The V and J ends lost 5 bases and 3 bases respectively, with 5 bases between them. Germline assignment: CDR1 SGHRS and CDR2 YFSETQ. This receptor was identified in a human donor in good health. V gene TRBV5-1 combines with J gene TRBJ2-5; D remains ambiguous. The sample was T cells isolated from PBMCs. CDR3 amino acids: CASRQEETQYF. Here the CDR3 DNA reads TGCGCCAGCAGGCAGGAAGAGACCCAGTACTTC.